One and the same sample provided the 14 T cell receptor beta chains below, sequenced in a study of blood T cell repertoires in COVID-19. Using immunoSEQ multiplex PCR, the repertoire was profiled, and TCRdb retains in-frame clones only, with some absent. Of some 44,000 clones detected, about 88% appear once; the ten largest clones hold over 2%. The sample taken for sequencing was peripheral blood. Receptor source: a human donor in a cohort sampled during active COVID-19.

The gene calls are TRBV11-2 and TRBJ2-5; TRBD2 matches at 8 bases. The CDR3 sequence is 16 residues long. Trimming cost V 1 base and J 3 bases; bases outside gene matches: 7. CDR1 is SGHAT, CDR2 FQNNGV, per germline. CDR3 bases: TGTGCCAGCAGCTTAGCCTTAGCGGGAACCAAAGAGACCCAGTACTTC. Protein: CASSLALAGTKETQYF.

The chain couples TRBV30 to TRBJ2-7; 11 bases map to TRBD1. Germline assignment: CDR1 GTSNPN and CDR2 SVGIG (reference sequence). There are 14 residues in the CDR3. With V trimmed by 3 bases and J by 4 bases, 5 bases remained unmatched. The CDR3 nucleotides are TGTGCCTGGAGCCGGACAGGGGGCTGGTACGAGCAGTACTTC. It specifies CAWSRTGGWYEQYF. Looking up the rest from reference TRBV30 and TRBJ2-7 gives the full variable domain: SQTIHQWPATLVQPVGSPLSLECTVEGTSNPNLYWYRQAAGRGLQLLFYSVGIGQISSEVPQNLSASRPQDRQFILSSKKLLLSDSGFYLCAWSRTGGWYEQYFGPGTRLTVT.

V usage is TRBV4-2 and J usage is TRBJ2-3; 13 positions match TRBD2. Per the germline V gene, CDR1 is LGHNA and CDR2 is YNFKEQ. The CDR3 length is 21 residues. Germline trimming cut 1 base from V and 3 bases from J; bases unmatched to any gene: 16. The CDR3 protein is CASSQVLTSGGARSRTDTQYF. DNA for the CDR3: TGTGCCAGCAGCCAAGTCTTAACTAGCGGGGGGGCCCGATCAAGGACAGATACGCAGTATTTT.

The chain links TRBV12-5 to TRBJ2-2; no clear D. Germline CDR1 reads LGHNT; CDR2 reads FRNRAP. The CDR3 totals 15 residues. The V end was cut by 2 bases, the J end by 7 bases, with 14 bases between. The CDR3: CASGLSWASRGELFF. Written as DNA, the CDR3 is TGTGCTAGTGGTTTGTCCTGGGCGAGCCGCGGGGAGCTGTTTTTT.

V and J are TRBV10-3 and TRBJ2-7; 12 nucleotides match TRBD2. V lost 0 bases to trimming and J lost 7 bases; unmatched junction nucleotides: 10. The germline CDR1 and CDR2 sequences are ENHRY and SYGVKD. The CDR3 is 17 residues long. In DNA, the CDR3 is TGTGCCATCAGTGAGTCGGCTAGCGGGGGGGCCGGAGAGGAGCAGTACTTC. Protein: CAISESASGGAGEEQYF.

This chain uses TRBV6-5 with TRBJ2-1, with TRBD1 matching 7 bases. V dropped 8 bases and J dropped 8; count of bases not matched to a gene: 9. The CDR3 covers 13 residues. Germline V lookup: CDR1 MNHEY, CDR2 SVGAGI. CDR3 residues: CASGGQPYDEQFF. In nucleotides, the CDR3 is TGTGCCAGCGGGGGACAGCCTTACGATGAGCAGTTCTTC.

This rearrangement joins TRBV2 to TRBJ2-2; maybe TRBD1 (5 bases). Germline V CDR1 and CDR2: SNHLY, FYNNEI. Trimming stripped 6 bases from V and 7 bases from J, with 24 bases between. This CDR3 is 17 amino acids long. CDR3 in DNA: TGTGCCAGCAGGGGGTCGCGGTCGCTGGGGCAGAACGGGGAGCTGTTTTTT. It yields the protein CASRGSRSLGQNGELFF.

This chain joins TRBV4-2 and TRBJ2-2; no clear D gene. Germline V gives CDR1 LGHNA, CDR2 YNFKEQ. The CDR3 is made up of 16 amino acids. Between the trimmed V and J ends, which lost 1 base and 4 bases, there was a span of 13 bases. The chain's CDR3 is CASSQVSMELTGELFF. The CDR3 DNA is TGTGCCAGCAGCCAAGTGTCGATGGAGCTCACCGGGGAGCTGTTTTTT.

The chain couples TRBV15 to TRBJ2-1; D unclear. Germline CDR1 is LNHNV and CDR2 is YYDKDF (reference sequence). This CDR3 is 15 amino acids long. Between the trimmed V and J ends, which lost 3 bases and 0 bases, there was a span of 9 bases. CDR3 sequence: CATSRRAGSYNEQFF. In DNA form, the CDR3 reads TGTGCCACCAGCAGGCGAGCCGGCTCCTACAATGAGCAGTTCTTC.

The CDR3 loop reads CASSAQIGTGGARGLFF. The DNA for the CDR3 is TGTGCCAGCAGCGCCCAGATAGGGACAGGGGGCGCAAGGGGACTGTTTTTT. The chain uses TRBV9 and TRBJ1-4; 12 nucleotides line up with TRBD1. Per germline, CDR1 SGDLS and CDR2 YYNGEE. J gave up 13 bases and V 3 bases, and 16 bases lay outside the gene matches. The CDR3 loop spans 17 amino acids.

The gene calls are TRBV6-2 or TRBV6-3 and TRBJ2-7; D is ambiguous. CDR3 length: 15 residues. The V gene lost 5 bases and the J gene lost 0 bases, with 14 bases spanning the gap. The germline gives CDR1 MNHEY, CDR2 SVGEGT. The CDR3 coding sequence is TGTGCCAGCAGTCCGACACAAACAATCTCCTACGAGCAGTACTTC. This encodes CASSPTQTISYEQYF.

This clone has only one observation. The chain employs TRBV13 and TRBJ1-1, with 10 bases aligning to TRBD1. This CDR3 is built from 15 residues. Germline CDR1 is PRHDT and CDR2 is FYEKMQ (reference sequence). With 4 bases clipped from V and 5 bases from J, the junction kept 7 bases outside the gene matches. The CDR3 DNA is TGTGCCAGCAGCTCGGACAGGGGGTGGAGGACTGAAGCTTTCTTT. It codes for CASSSDRGWRTEAFF.

The rearrangement uses TRBV5-4 and TRBJ1-2; TRBD1 agrees at 7 bases. This CDR3 comprises 16 residues. Germline values: CDR1 SGHNT, CDR2 YYREEE (reference sequence). Trimming cost V 2 bases and J 4 bases; bases outside gene matches: 11. The CDR3 is CASSFAGRQGSYGYTF. CDR3 bases: TGTGCCAGCAGCTTTGCGGGCCGACAGGGAAGCTATGGCTACACCTTC.

The count of this clone is one. The V and J genes are TRBV18 and TRBJ2-1; 9 nucleotides match TRBD2. Germline CDR1 is KGHSH and CDR2 is LQKENI. The junction had 10 bases not matched to a gene; V was cut back by 6 bases and J by 4 bases. The CDR3 consists of 16 residues. DNA for the CDR3: TGTGCCAGCTCTTCTACCCTTAGCGGGGGTTACAATGAGCAGTTCTTC. Translation gives CASSSTLSGGYNEQFF.